Following are 5 T cell receptor beta chains from one sample sequenced in a study of blood T cell repertoires in COVID-19. Clones were read by immunoSEQ multiplex PCR, and TCRdb kept only the in-frame ones, dropping some. The top ten hold approximately 2.6% of the sample, which has 200,000 to 300,000 clones, about 91% seen once. Sequencing was done on a sample of peripheral blood. These receptors all come from a person between 18 and 35 years old with COVID-19, enrolled during active disease.

The genes are TRBV28 and TRBJ2-1; D perhaps matches TRBD1 (5 bases). Germline-derived CDR1 and CDR2 are MDHEN and SYDVKM. The V end lost 7 bases, the J end lost 1 base, and 11 bases lay between the germline ends. This CDR3 contains 14 residues. Here the CDR3 reads CASKQGASYNEQFF. CDR3 coding DNA: TGTGCCAGCAAACAAGGGGCTTCCTACAATGAGCAGTTCTTC.

The rearrangement uses TRBV15 and TRBJ2-3; tentatively, D is TRBD2 (7 bases). The CDR3 has 17 residues. The germline V and J ends were trimmed by 1 base and 5 bases, with 19 bases remaining between them. Germline V gives CDR1 LNHNV, CDR2 YYDKDF (reference sequence). The chain's CDR3 is CATSRVGVGGLRDTQYF. CDR3 DNA sequence: TGTGCCACCAGCAGAGTAGGAGTGGGGGGGCTCCGAGATACGCAGTATTTT.

This chain connects TRBV11-2 to TRBJ1-2; 9 nucleotides align to TRBD1. Germline V lookup: CDR1 SGHAT, CDR2 FQNNGV. The CDR3 spans 14 residues. V trimming: 1 base; J trimming: 9 bases; junction bases outside the gene matches: 6. CDR3 residues: CASSLGTGDRSYTF. Written as DNA, the CDR3 is TGTGCCAGCAGCTTAGGGACAGGGGATAGGAGCTACACCTTC. The full variable domain, rest sourced from reference TRBV11-2 and TRBJ1-2, is EAGVAQSPRYKIIEKRQSVAFWCNPISGHATLYWYQQILGQGPKLLIQFQNNGVVDDSQLPKDRFSAERLKGVDSTLKIQPAKLEDSAVYLCASSLGTGDRSYTFGSGTRLTVV.

J is TRBJ2-3 and V is TRBV5-1; 7 positions match TRBD2. Trimming removed 2 bases from V and 0 bases from J; junction bases left unmatched: 3. The CDR3 has 15 amino acids. Germline lookup yields CDR1 SGHRS and CDR2 YFSETQ. For the CDR3, the DNA is TGCGCCAGCAGCTTCAACGGGAGGAGCACAGATACGCAGTATTTT. It translates to CASSFNGRSTDTQYF.

The chain recombines TRBV7-2 with TRBJ2-7; 8 positions match TRBD2. The V gene end was trimmed by 4 bases and the J gene end by 1 base; junction bases not matched to a gene: 9. Germline V CDR1 and CDR2: SGHTA, FQGNSA. The length of the CDR3 is 16 residues. As DNA, the CDR3 is TGTGCCAGCAGCTCTCGACTAGCGTTTGTGTCCTACGAGCAGTACTTC. It encodes CASSSRLAFVSYEQYF.